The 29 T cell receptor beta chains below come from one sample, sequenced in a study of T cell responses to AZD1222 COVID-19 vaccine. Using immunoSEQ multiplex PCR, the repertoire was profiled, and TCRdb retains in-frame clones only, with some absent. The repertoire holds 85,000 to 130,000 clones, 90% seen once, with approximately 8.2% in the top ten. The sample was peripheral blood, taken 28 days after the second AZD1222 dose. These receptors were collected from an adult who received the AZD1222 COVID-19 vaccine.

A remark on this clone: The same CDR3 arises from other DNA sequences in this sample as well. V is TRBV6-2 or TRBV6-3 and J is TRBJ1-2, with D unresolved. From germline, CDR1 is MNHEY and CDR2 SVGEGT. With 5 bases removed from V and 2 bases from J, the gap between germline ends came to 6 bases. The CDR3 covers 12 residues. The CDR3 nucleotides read TGTGCCAGCAGTGCCGCGAACTATGGCTACACCTTC. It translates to CASSAANYGYTF.

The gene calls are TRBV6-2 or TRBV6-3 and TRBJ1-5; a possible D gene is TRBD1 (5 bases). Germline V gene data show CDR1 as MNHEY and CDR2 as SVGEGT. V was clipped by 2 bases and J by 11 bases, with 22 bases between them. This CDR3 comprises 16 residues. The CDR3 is CASSYGGPLNQKTQHF. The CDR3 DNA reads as TGTGCCAGCAGTTACGGGGGACCCCTAAATCAGAAGACCCAGCATTTT.

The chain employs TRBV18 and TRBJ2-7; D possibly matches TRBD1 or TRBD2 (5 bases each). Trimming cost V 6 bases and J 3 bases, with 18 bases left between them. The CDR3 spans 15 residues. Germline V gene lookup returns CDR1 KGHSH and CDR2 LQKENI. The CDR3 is CASSPTRDRDYEQYF. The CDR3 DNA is TGTGCCAGCTCGCCGACCCGGGACCGAGACTACGAGCAGTACTTC.

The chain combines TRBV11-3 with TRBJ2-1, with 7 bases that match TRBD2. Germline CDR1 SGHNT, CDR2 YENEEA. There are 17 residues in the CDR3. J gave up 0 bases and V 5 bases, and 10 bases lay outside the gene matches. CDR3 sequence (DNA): TGTGCCAGCAGCCTTGGGACTACCCCCGGCTCCTACAATGAGCAGTTCTTC. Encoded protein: CASSLGTTPGSYNEQFF.

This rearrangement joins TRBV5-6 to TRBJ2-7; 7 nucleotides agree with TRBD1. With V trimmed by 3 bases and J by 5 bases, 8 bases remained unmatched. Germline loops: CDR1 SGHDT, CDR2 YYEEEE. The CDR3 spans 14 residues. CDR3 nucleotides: TGTGCCAGCAGCTCGGGACAGAACTACGACGAGCAGTACTTC. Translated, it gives CASSSGQNYDEQYF.

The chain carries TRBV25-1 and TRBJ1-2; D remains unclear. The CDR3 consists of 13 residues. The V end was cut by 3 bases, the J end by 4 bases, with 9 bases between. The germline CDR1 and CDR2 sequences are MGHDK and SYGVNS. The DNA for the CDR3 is TGTGCCAGCAGTGACTGGCTCTTCTATGGCTACACCTTC. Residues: CASSDWLFYGYTF.

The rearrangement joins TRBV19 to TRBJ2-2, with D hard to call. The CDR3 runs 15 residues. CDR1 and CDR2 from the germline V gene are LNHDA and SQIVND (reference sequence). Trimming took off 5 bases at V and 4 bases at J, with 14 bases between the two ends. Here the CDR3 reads CASSVTTNPTGELFF. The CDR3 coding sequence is TGTGCCAGTAGTGTTACAACTAATCCCACCGGGGAGCTGTTTTTT.

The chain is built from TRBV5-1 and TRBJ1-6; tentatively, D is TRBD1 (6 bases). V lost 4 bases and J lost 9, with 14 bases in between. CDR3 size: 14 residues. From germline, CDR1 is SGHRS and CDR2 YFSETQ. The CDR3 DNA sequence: TGCGCCAGCAGCCCGCAGGGGAGTGGTTCACCCCTCCACTTT. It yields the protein CASSPQGSGSPLHF.

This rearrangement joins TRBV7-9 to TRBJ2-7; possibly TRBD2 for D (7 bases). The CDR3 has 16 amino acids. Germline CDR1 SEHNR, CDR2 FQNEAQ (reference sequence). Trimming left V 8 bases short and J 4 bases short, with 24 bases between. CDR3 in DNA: TGTGCCAGCCAGGTTCCCACTCGGGGGGCTGATTACGAGCAGTACTTC. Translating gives CASQVPTRGADYEQYF.

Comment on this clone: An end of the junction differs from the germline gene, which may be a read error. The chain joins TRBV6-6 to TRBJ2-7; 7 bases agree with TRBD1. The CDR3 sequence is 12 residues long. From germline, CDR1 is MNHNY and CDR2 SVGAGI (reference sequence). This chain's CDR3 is CASFLAGTEPYF. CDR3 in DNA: TGTGCCAGCTTCTTAGCCGGGACAGAGCCGTACTTC.

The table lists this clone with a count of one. This CDR3 reads CASSLAGLNEKLFF. DNA for the CDR3: TGCGCCAGCAGCTTGGCAGGGCTCAATGAAAAACTGTTTTTT. The V and J genes are TRBV5-1 and TRBJ1-4, with D perhaps TRBD1 (5 bases). Germline V CDR1 and CDR2: SGHRS, YFSETQ. V was clipped by 0 bases and J by 5 bases, with 8 bases between them. There are 14 residues in the CDR3. The variable domain in full, completed from reference TRBV5-1 and TRBJ1-4, reads KAGVTQTPRYLIKTRGQQVTLSCSPISGHRSVSWYQQTPGQGLQFLFEYFSETQRNKGNFPGRFSGRQFSNSRSEMNVSTLELGDSALYLCASSLAGLNEKLFFGSGTQLSVL.

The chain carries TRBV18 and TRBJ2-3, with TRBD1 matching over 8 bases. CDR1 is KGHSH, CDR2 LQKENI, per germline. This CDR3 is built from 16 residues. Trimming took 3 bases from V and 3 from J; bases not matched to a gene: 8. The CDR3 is CASSPSPGQGTDTQYF. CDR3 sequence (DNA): TGTGCCAGCTCACCTAGTCCCGGACAGGGTACAGATACGCAGTATTTT.

The CDR3: CASSIPRSGDYSNQPQHF. CDR3 DNA: TGTGCCAGTAGTATCCCAAGGTCAGGGGATTATAGCAATCAGCCCCAGCATTTT. The V call is TRBV19, the J call TRBJ1-5, with a possible D match to TRBD1 (6 bases). V was shortened by 3 bases and J by 0 bases, with 18 bases between the two germline ends. The CDR3 runs to 18 residues. CDR1 and CDR2 from the germline V gene are LNHDA and SQIVND (reference sequence).

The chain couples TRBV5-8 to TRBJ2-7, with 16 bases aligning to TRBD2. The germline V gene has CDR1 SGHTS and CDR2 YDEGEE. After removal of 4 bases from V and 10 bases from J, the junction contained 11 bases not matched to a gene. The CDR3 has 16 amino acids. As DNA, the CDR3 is TGTGCCAGCAGCCGGGGACTAGCGGGGGGGATGTCCGAACAGTACTTC. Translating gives CASSRGLAGGMSEQYF.

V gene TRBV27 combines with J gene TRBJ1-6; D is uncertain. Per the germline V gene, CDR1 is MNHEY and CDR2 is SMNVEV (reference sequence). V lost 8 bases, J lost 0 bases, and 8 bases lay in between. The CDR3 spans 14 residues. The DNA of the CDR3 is TGTGCCAGCTCCGGGATCTCCTATAATTCACCCCTCCACTTT. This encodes CASSGISYNSPLHF.

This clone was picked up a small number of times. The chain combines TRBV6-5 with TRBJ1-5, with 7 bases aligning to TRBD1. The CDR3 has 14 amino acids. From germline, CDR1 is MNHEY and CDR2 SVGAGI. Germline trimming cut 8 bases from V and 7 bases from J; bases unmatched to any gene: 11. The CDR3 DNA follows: TGTGCCAGCCGGTCAGGGGGTACGGGGCAGCCCCAGCATTTT. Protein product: CASRSGGTGQPQHF.

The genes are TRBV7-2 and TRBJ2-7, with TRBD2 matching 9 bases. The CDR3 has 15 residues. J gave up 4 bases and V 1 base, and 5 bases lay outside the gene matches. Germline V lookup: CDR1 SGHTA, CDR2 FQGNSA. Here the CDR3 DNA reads TGTGCCAGCAGCTTAGGAGCGGGGGGCCAGTACGAGCAGTACTTC. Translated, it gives CASSLGAGGQYEQYF.

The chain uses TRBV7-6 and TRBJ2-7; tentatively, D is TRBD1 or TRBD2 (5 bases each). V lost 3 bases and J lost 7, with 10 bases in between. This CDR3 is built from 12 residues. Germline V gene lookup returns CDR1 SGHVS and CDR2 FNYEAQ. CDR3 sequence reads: CASSLGTGEQYF. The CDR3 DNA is TGTGCCAGCAGCTTGGGGACGGGGGAGCAGTACTTC. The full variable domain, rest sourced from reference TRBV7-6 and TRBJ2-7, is GAGVSQSPRYKVTKRGQDVALRCDPISGHVSLYWYRQALGQGPEFLTYFNYEAQQDKSGLPNDRFSAERPEGSISTLTIQRTEQRDSAMYRCASSLGTGEQYFGPGTRLTVT.

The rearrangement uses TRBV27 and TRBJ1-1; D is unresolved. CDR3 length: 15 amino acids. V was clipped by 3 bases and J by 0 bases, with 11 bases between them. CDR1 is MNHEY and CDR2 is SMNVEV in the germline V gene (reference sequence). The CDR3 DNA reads TGTGCCAGCAGTTTTAGTGCTAACATGAACACTGAAGCTTTCTTT. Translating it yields CASSFSANMNTEAFF.

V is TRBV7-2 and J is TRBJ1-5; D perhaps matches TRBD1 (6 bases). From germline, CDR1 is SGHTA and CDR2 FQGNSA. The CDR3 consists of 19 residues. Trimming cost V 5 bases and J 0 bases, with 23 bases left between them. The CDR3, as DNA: TGTGCCAGCAGCCCCACGGGGGGGCAGGGCTGGTATAGCAATCAGCCCCAGCATTTT. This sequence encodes CASSPTGGQGWYSNQPQHF.

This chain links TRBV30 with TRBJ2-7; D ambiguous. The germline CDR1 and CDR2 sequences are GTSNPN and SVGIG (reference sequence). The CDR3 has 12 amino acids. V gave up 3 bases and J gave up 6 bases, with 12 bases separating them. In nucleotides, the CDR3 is TGTGCCTGGAGCCGAACCCTCGTCGAGCAGTACTTC. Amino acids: CAWSRTLVEQYF. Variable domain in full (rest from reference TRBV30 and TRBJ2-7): SQTIHQWPATLVQPVGSPLSLECTVEGTSNPNLYWYRQAAGRGLQLLFYSVGIGQISSEVPQNLSASRPQDRQFILSSKKLLLSDSGFYLCAWSRTLVEQYFGPGTRLTVT.

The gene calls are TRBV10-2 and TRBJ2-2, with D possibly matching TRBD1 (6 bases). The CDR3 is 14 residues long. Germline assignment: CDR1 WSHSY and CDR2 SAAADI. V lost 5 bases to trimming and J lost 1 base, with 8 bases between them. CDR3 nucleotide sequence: TGCGCCAGCAGTTGGGGGCAGAACACCGGGGAGCTGTTTTTT. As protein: CASSWGQNTGELFF.

The DNA of the CDR3 is TGCGCCAGCAGCTTGGGTACGGGTTCGGGCACAGATACGCAGTATTTT. This sequence encodes CASSLGTGSGTDTQYF. The V and J genes are TRBV5-1 and TRBJ2-3, with unresolved D. Trimming pared 0 bases from V and 1 base from J, leaving 12 bases between. The CDR3 spans 16 residues. Germline V lookup: CDR1 SGHRS, CDR2 YFSETQ.

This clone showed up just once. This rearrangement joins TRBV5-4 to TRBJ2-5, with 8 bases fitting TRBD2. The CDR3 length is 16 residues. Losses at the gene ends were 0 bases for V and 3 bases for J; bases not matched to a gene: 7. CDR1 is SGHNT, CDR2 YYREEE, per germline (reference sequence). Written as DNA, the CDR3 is TGTGCCAGCAGCTTGGAGCGGGGGCGCTGGGAAGAGACCCAGTACTTC. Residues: CASSLERGRWEETQYF. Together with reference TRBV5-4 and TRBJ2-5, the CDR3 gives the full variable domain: ETGVTQSPTHLIKTRGQQVTLRCSSQSGHNTVSWYQQALGQGPQFIFQYYREEENGRGNFPPRFSGLQFPNYSSELNVNALELDDSALYLCASSLERGRWEETQYFGPGTRLLVL.

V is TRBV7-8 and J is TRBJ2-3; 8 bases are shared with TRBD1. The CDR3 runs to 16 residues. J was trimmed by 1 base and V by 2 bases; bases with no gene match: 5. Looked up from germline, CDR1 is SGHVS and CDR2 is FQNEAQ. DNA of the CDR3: TGTGCCAGCAGCTTAAGACAGGGGTATGGCACAGATACGCAGTATTTT. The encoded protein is CASSLRQGYGTDTQYF.

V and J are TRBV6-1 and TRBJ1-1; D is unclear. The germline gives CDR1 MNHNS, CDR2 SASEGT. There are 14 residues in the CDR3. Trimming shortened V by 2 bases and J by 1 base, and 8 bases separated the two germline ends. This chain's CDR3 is CASSEPSWNTEAFF. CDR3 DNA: TGTGCCAGCAGTGAACCCTCGTGGAACACTGAAGCTTTCTTT.

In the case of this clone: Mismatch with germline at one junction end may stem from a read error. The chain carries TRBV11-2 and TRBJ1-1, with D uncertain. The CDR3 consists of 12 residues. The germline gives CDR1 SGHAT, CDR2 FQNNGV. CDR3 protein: CASSLEDLKLHF. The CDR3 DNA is TGTGCCAGCAGCTTGGAAGATTTGAAGCTACACTTT.

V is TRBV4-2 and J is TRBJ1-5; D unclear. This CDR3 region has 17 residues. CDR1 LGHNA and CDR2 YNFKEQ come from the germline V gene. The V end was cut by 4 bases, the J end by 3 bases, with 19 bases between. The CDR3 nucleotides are TGTGCCAGCAGCCCCTTAGTGGGCCAAGGGAACAATCAGCCCCAGCATTTT. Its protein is CASSPLVGQGNNQPQHF.

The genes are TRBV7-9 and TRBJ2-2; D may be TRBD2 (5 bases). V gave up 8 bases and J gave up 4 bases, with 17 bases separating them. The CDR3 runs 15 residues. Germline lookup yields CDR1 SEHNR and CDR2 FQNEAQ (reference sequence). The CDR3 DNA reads TGTGCCAGCCTCCGGGCGAGGGCGGCCACCGGGGAGCTGTTTTTT. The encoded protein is CASLRARAATGELFF.